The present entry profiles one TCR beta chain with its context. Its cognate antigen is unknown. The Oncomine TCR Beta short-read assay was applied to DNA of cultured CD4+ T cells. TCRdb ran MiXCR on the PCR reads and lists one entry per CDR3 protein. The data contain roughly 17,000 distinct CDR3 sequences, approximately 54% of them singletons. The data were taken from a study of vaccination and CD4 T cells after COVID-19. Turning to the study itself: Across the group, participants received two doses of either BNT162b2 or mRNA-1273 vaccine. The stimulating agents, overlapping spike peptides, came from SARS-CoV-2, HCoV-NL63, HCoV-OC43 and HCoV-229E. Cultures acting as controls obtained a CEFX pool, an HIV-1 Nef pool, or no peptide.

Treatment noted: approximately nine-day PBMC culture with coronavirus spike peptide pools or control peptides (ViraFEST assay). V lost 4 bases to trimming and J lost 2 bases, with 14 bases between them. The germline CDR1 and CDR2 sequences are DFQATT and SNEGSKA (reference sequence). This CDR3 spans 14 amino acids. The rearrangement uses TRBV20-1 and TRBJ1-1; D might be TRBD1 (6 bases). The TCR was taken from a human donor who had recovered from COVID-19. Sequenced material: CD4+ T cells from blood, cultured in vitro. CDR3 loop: CSAMPSDRNTEAFF. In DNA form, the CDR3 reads TGCAGTGCTATGCCCTCGGACAGAAACACTGAAGCTTTCTTT.